This entry lists 28 T cell receptor beta chains sequenced from one sample in a study of CD8 T cells in ankylosing spondylitis. The study's findings and limits: Blood from ankylosing spondylitis patients appeared to carry a characteristic roughly eight-variant TCR beta motif.

TCRdb passed the 5' RACE reads through MiXCR, listing each CDR3 protein once. This sample has about 510,000 distinct CDR3 sequences, with about 5% found just once. These receptors are not linked to any known antigen. The sample consisted of blood, either unsorted or a sorted T cell fraction (not recorded which). Receptor source: a male donor with ankylosing spondylitis.

At least ten counts were recorded for this clonotype. The chain combines TRBV15 with TRBJ1-2; D gene ambiguous. Deletions cut 5 bases from V and 4 bases from J, with 8 bases between. There are 12 residues in the CDR3. Germline CDR1 is LNHNV and CDR2 is YYDKDF (reference sequence). The CDR3 loop is CATSVGSYGYTF. CDR3 DNA sequence: TGTGCCACCAGCGTGGGATCCTATGGCTACACCTTC.

This clonotype was seen ten or more times. The genes are TRBV10-3 and TRBJ2-2; D is ambiguous. V shed 6 bases and J shed 7 bases, with 15 bases lying between them. Germline CDR1 reads ENHRY; CDR2 reads SYGVKD. The CDR3 totals 14 residues. CDR3 in amino acids: CAISQTPEGGELFF. The CDR3 DNA follows: TGTGCCATCAGCCAGACCCCCGAAGGCGGGGAGCTGTTTTTT.

This clonotype has just a few counts. The J gene is TRBJ2-7, the V gene TRBV6-5, with D perhaps assigned TRBD1 or TRBD2 (5 bases each). Trimming took 0 bases from V and 5 from J, leaving 17 bases between them. CDR1 and CDR2 from the germline V gene are MNHEY and SVGAGI. There are 16 residues in the CDR3. CDR3 bases: TGTGCCAGCAGTTACTCTGTTGACAGAGTCGGGGACGAGCAGTACTTC. Amino acids: CASSYSVDRVGDEQYF.

This clonotype was counted many times. The chain is built from TRBV5-1 and TRBJ2-7; D is unclear. Per the germline V gene, CDR1 is SGHRS and CDR2 is YFSETQ. The CDR3 has 12 amino acids. Trimming removed 0 bases at V and 3 bases at J, with 4 bases between. CDR3 in amino acids: CASSLDGYEQYF. CDR3 DNA: TGCGCCAGCAGCTTGGACGGCTACGAGCAGTACTTC.

J is TRBJ2-1 and V is TRBV11-2; D remains unclear. Trimming removed 5 bases from V and 11 bases from J, with 10 bases in between. CDR1 is SGHAT, CDR2 FQNNGV, per germline. The CDR3 has 11 amino acids. CDR3 in DNA: TGTGCCAGCAGCGGGCACAAAAAGCAGTTCTTC. Translated, it gives CASSGHKKQFF.

Many counts were recorded for this clonotype. The rearrangement links TRBV5-1 to TRBJ1-1; the D is unclear. This CDR3 is 15 amino acids long. Germline V gene sequence: CDR1 SGHRS, CDR2 YFSETQ. V was trimmed by 4 bases and J by 8 bases, leaving 21 bases between them. For the CDR3, the DNA is TGCGCCAGCAGCCCGGGTGGAGCGCCATGGGGAGAAGCTTTCTTT. Translation gives CASSPGGAPWGEAFF.

V and J are TRBV28 and TRBJ2-3; D possibly corresponds to TRBD2 (6 bases). The CDR3 covers 16 residues. Per germline, CDR1 MDHEN and CDR2 SYDVKM. Trimming left V 5 bases short and J 0 bases short, with 15 bases between. The CDR3 here is CASSVVEGASTDTQYF. The CDR3 DNA reads TGTGCCAGCAGTGTAGTGGAGGGAGCTAGCACAGATACGCAGTATTTT.

This clonotype was detected many times. The CDR3 reads CASTILAVNTGELFF. The CDR3 DNA sequence: TGTGCCAGCACCATACTAGCGGTGAACACCGGGGAGCTGTTTTTT. This sequence joins TRBV7-9 and TRBJ2-2; 8 nucleotides align to TRBD2. This CDR3 comprises 15 residues. Germline V gene sequence: CDR1 SEHNR, CDR2 FQNEAQ (reference sequence). Germline trimming cut 7 bases from V and 1 base from J; bases unmatched to any gene: 5.

This clonotype was counted at least ten times. V usage is TRBV7-9 and J usage is TRBJ1-1, with D unclear. The CDR3 spans 16 residues. CDR1 is SEHNR and CDR2 is FQNEAQ in the germline V gene (reference sequence). Trimming took off 5 bases at V and 0 bases at J, with 16 bases between the two ends. The CDR3 loop is CASSTWTVIMNTEAFF. The DNA for the CDR3 is TGTGCCAGCAGCACTTGGACGGTCATCATGAACACTGAAGCTTTCTTT.

This clonotype appeared many times. The chain is built from TRBV24-1 and TRBJ2-7, with D perhaps assigned TRBD1 or TRBD2 (5 bases each). With 2 bases removed from V and 9 bases from J, the gap between germline ends came to 10 bases. The CDR3 contains 12 residues. Germline V gene data show CDR1 as KGHDR and CDR2 as SFDVKD. CDR3 DNA: TGTGCCACCAGTGATTGGCTCGGGACGCAGTACTTC. This translates into CATSDWLGTQYF.

The table lists this clonotype with many counts. This chain joins TRBV11-2 and TRBJ2-1, with D unresolved. V lost 5 bases, J lost 5 bases, and 16 bases lay in between. In germline, CDR1 is SGHAT, CDR2 FQNNGV. This CDR3 region has 15 residues. CDR3 nucleotides: TGTGCCAGCAGCCGGGTGGCCTTATTACACAATGAGCAGTTCTTC. Translated, it gives CASSRVALLHNEQFF.

This clonotype was found many times. The rearrangement uses TRBV28 and TRBJ1-1; the D gene is possibly TRBD1 (5 bases). The CDR3 spans 13 residues. V shed 2 bases and J shed 11 bases, with 15 bases lying between them. CDR1 is MDHEN, CDR2 SYDVKM, per germline. CDR3 protein: CASSLGGAMGAFF. In DNA, the CDR3 is TGTGCCAGCAGTTTAGGAGGGGCGATGGGGGCTTTCTTT.

This clonotype appeared many times. The chain recombines TRBV28 with TRBJ1-1, with 7 bases identical to TRBD1. There are 13 residues in the CDR3. The V segment lost 2 bases and the J segment 5 bases; nucleotides outside the gene matches: 2. CDR1 and CDR2 (germline): MDHEN, SYDVKM. The CDR3 protein is CASSLIRGTEAFF. The CDR3 DNA is TGTGCCAGCAGTTTAATCAGGGGGACTGAAGCTTTCTTT. The complete variable domain, with remaining parts taken from reference TRBV28 and TRBJ1-1, reads DVKVTQSSRYLVKRTGEKVFLECVQDMDHENMFWYRQDPGLGLRLIYFSYDVKMKEKGDIPEGYSVSREKKERFSLILESASTNQTSMYLCASSLIRGTEAFFGQGTRLTVV.

This chain uses TRBV23-1 with TRBJ1-1; 9 nucleotides agree with TRBD1. TRBV23-1 is marked as an open reading frame, function uncertain. Unmatched junction bases numbered 7, after V lost 0 bases and J lost 5 bases. CDR3 length equals 16 residues. As DNA, the CDR3 is TGCGCCAGCAGTCAATCTAAGGGACAGGGATGGACTGAAGCTTTCTTT. Its translation is CASSQSKGQGWTEAFF.

This clonotype was counted many times. The rearrangement links TRBV20-1 to TRBJ2-2, with D perhaps TRBD2 (6 bases). The CDR3 runs to 13 residues. From germline, CDR1 is DFQATT and CDR2 SNEGSKA (reference sequence). The V and J ends lost 4 bases and 6 bases respectively, with 12 bases between them. The CDR3 loop is CSAKKTSAGELFF. CDR3 nucleotides: TGCAGTGCTAAGAAGACTAGTGCCGGGGAGCTGTTTTTT.

This clonotype was counted between two and nine times. V and J are TRBV10-3 and TRBJ2-3; unclear D gene. The CDR3 is 15 amino acids. Per germline, CDR1 ENHRY and CDR2 SYGVKD. V was clipped by 2 bases and J by 3 bases, with 12 bases between them. The CDR3 region has the DNA TGTGCCATCAGTGAGAAGGGCCCTCTTACAGATACGCAGTATTTT. Its protein is CAISEKGPLTDTQYF.

The table lists this clonotype with many counts. The chain joins TRBV25-1 to TRBJ1-1; D perhaps matches TRBD1 (5 bases). Germline CDR1 MGHDK, CDR2 SYGVNS. The CDR3 spans 16 residues. The ends were cut back, 2 bases at V and 1 base at J, with 14 bases in the middle. CDR3 loop: CASSEGGRNWNTEAFF. As DNA, the CDR3 is TGTGCCAGCAGTGAAGGGGGGAGGAATTGGAACACTGAAGCTTTCTTT.

The rearrangement links TRBV6-1 to TRBJ2-7; D gene ambiguous. V lost 1 base, J lost 5 bases, and 12 bases lay in between. The V gene's germline CDR1 is MNHNS and CDR2 SASEGT. The CDR3 covers 14 residues. For the CDR3, the DNA is TGTGCCAGCAGTGAAGATAACGCTACAGACGAGCAGTACTTC. Amino acid sequence: CASSEDNATDEQYF.

This clonotype was counted only a few times. The chain combines TRBV6-5 with TRBJ2-7; D may be TRBD2 (5 bases). The CDR3 covers 16 residues. CDR1 is MNHEY, CDR2 SVGAGI, per germline. V shed 0 bases and J shed 0 bases, with 12 bases lying between them. CDR3 DNA sequence: TGTGCCAGCAGTTACTCCGCGGGTCCCAGCTCCTACGAGCAGTACTTC. Its protein is CASSYSAGPSSYEQYF.

This clonotype has at least ten counts. This chain joins TRBV7-2 and TRBJ1-5; no firm D call. The CDR3 totals 13 residues. Germline V lookup: CDR1 SGHTA, CDR2 FQGNSA. The V end lost 0 bases, the J end lost 7 bases, and 7 bases lay between the germline ends. CDR3 DNA sequence: TGTGCCAGCAGCTTAGCGCGGGGACAGCCCCAGCATTTT. Translating it yields CASSLARGQPQHF.

This clonotype was counted many times. The chain combines TRBV27 with TRBJ2-1, with no clear D. The length of the CDR3 is 13 residues. V gave up 5 bases and J gave up 3 bases, with 8 bases separating them. Germline CDR1 and CDR2: MNHEY and SMNVEV (reference sequence). The DNA for the CDR3 is TGTGCCAGCAGTCGGACCTACTACAATGAGCAGTTCTTC. Amino acids: CASSRTYYNEQFF.

V usage is TRBV11-2 and J usage is TRBJ2-2; 10 positions agree with TRBD2. The V segment lost 3 bases and the J segment 5 bases; nucleotides outside the gene matches: 9. The CDR3 runs 17 residues. Per the germline V gene, CDR1 is SGHAT and CDR2 is FQNNGV. This CDR3 reads CASSFRPLAGETGELFF. CDR3 DNA: TGTGCCAGCAGCTTCCGCCCGCTAGCGGGAGAAACCGGGGAGCTGTTTTTT.

This clonotype occurred many times. The chain links TRBV6-1 to TRBJ1-1; D unresolved. The CDR3 has 14 residues. Per the germline V gene, CDR1 is MNHNS and CDR2 is SASEGT. The V gene lost 2 bases and the J gene lost 5 bases, with 12 bases spanning the gap. The CDR3 DNA sequence: TGTGCCAGCAGTGAAATGAGGGCACGGACTGAAGCTTTCTTT. As protein: CASSEMRARTEAFF.

This clonotype was observed at least ten times. V and J are TRBV7-2 and TRBJ2-3; D gene ambiguous. Germline CDR1 is SGHTA and CDR2 is FQGNSA. The CDR3 contains 15 residues. The V end was cut by 6 bases, the J end by 3 bases, with 16 bases between. The CDR3 loop is CASRNNLLWTDTQYF. Here the CDR3 DNA reads TGTGCCAGCAGGAATAACCTCCTGTGGACAGATACGCAGTATTTT.

This clonotype showed up many times. V usage is TRBV4-3 and J usage is TRBJ2-7; D may match TRBD1 or TRBD2 (5 bases each). CDR1 is LGHNA and CDR2 is YSLEER in the germline V gene. Deletions cut 0 bases from V and 6 bases from J, with 6 bases between. CDR3 length equals 12 residues. For the CDR3, the DNA is TGCGCCAGCAGCCAAGATGGGGGCGAGCAGTACTTC. Amino acid sequence: CASSQDGGEQYF.

This clonotype was observed at least ten times. The V gene is TRBV5-1, the J gene TRBJ2-3; 10 bases are shared with TRBD1. The CDR3 covers 15 residues. Germline V gene data show CDR1 as SGHRS and CDR2 as YFSETQ. The junction had 8 bases not matched to a gene; V was cut back by 4 bases and J by 6 bases. The chain's CDR3 is CASSHSGTGVDTQYF. The CDR3 DNA reads TGCGCCAGCAGCCATTCCGGGACAGGGGTCGATACGCAGTATTTT. Drawing the rest from reference TRBV5-1 and TRBJ2-3, the complete variable domain is KAGVTQTPRYLIKTRGQQVTLSCSPISGHRSVSWYQQTPGQGLQFLFEYFSETQRNKGNFPGRFSGRQFSNSRSEMNVSTLELGDSALYLCASSHSGTGVDTQYFGPGTRLTVL.

There are a few counts of this clonotype. The chain carries TRBV20-1 and TRBJ2-1; 9 bases agree with TRBD2. This CDR3 is built from 15 residues. J lost 0 bases, V lost 7 bases, and 7 bases had no gene match. Germline V CDR1 and CDR2: DFQATT, SNEGSKA (reference sequence). CDR3 loop: CSVESGGSSYNEQFF. CDR3 bases: TGCAGTGTTGAGAGCGGGGGGTCCTCCTACAATGAGCAGTTCTTC.

At least ten counts were recorded for this clonotype. The chain employs TRBV20-1 and TRBJ2-1; D is uncertain. V was clipped by 7 bases and J by 8 bases, with 15 bases between them. The CDR3 sequence is 12 residues long. The germline V gene encodes CDR1 DFQATT and CDR2 SNEGSKA (reference sequence). CDR3 DNA: TGCAGTGGCCGTGGACCCGCTGATGAGCAGTTCTTC. As protein: CSGRGPADEQFF.